The clone carrying this T cell receptor beta chain was found once. This sample is drawn from a study of CDR3 diversity in severe acne. CDR1 and CDR2 (germline): SGHAT, FQNNGV. The CDR3 sequence is 16 residues long. The germline V and J ends were trimmed by 0 bases and 0 bases, with 10 bases remaining between them. MiXCR was run by TCRdb on the PCR reads, yielding one entry per CDR3 protein. The repertoire holds fewer than 90,000 distinct CDR3 sequences, with around 47% as singletons. Specimen: blood. The sequence was collected from a male donor with severe acne vulgaris. This chain connects TRBV11-2 to TRBJ2-3; D gene uncertain. The CDR3 is CASSLDRGASTDTQYF. CDR3 bases: TGTGCCAGCAGCTTAGACAGAGGCGCTAGCACAGATACGCAGTATTTT.